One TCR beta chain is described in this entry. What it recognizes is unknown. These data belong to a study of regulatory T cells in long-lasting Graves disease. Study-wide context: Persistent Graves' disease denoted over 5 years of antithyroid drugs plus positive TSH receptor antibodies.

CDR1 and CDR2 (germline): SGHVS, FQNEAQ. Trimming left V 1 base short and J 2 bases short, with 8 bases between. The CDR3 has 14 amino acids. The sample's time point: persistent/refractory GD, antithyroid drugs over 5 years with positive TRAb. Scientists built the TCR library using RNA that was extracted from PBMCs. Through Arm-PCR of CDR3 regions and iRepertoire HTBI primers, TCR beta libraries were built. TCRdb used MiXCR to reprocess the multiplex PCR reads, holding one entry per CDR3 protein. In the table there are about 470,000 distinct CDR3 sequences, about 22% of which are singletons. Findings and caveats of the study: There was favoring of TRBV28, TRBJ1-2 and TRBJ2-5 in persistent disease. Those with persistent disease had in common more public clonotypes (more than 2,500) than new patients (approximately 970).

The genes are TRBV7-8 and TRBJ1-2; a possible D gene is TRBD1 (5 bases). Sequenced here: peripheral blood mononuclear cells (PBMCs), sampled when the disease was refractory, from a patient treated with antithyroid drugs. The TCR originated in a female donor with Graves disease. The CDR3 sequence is CASSLGTLNYGYTF. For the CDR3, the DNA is TGTGCCAGCAGCTTAGGGACATTGAACTATGGCTACACCTTC. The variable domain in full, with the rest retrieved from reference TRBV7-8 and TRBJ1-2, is GAGVSQSPRYKVAKRGQDVALRCDPISGHVSLFWYQQALGQGPEFLTYFQNEAQLDKSGLPSDRFFAERPEGSVSTLKIQRTQQEDSAVYLCASSLGTLNYGYTFGSGTRLTVV.